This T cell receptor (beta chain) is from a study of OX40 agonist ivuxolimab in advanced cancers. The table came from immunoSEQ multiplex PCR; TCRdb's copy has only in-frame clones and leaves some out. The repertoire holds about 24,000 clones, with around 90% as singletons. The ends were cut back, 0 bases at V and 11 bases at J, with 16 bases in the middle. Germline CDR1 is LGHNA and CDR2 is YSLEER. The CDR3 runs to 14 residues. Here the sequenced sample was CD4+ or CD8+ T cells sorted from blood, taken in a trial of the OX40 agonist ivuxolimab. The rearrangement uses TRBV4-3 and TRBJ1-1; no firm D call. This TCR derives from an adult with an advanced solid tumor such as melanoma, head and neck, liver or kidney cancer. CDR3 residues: CASSQDGGGRRAFF. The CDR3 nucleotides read TGCGCCAGCAGCCAAGACGGAGGTGGACGGCGTGCTTTCTTT.